This TCR beta chain came from a study of T cells after yellow fever vaccination. Study context: Memory subsets EM, EMRA, CM and Tscm were separated by sorting based on CD3, CD45RA, CCR7 and CD95.

This clonotype was counted many times. Trimming shortened V by 2 bases and J by 2 bases, and 6 bases separated the two germline ends. Germline lookup yields CDR1 LGHNT and CDR2 FRNRAP. This CDR3 has 13 amino acids. One entry per CDR3 protein results from TCRdb running MiXCR on the 5' RACE reads. The sample lists 30,000 or so distinct CDR3 sequences, roughly 6.1% occurring once. Overall study findings and caveats: FACS-sorted repertoires could harbor abundant contaminating bulk-population clonotypes. Post-booster samples contained most primary-vaccination clones (approximately 96% CD4, approximately 88% CD8).

This sequence originates from a man aged 25 to 40 who received the YFV17D yellow fever vaccine. The chain couples TRBV12-5 to TRBJ2-5; no clear D gene. The material was PBMCs, either bulk or a sorted T-cell subset (CD4+, CD8+, memory, or dextramer-sorted; not recorded which), obtained on the day of the yellow fever booster vaccination. The CDR3 sequence: CASGLSQQETQYF. As DNA, the CDR3 is TGTGCTAGTGGTTTGAGTCAGCAAGAGACCCAGTACTTC.